The rows below give T cell receptor beta chains drawn from one sample of a study of T cell responses to AZD1222 COVID-19 vaccine. Assay: immunoSEQ multiplex PCR; the TCRdb copy retains only in-frame clones and omits some. Among 95,000 to 110,000 clones, about nine tenths were seen once, and the ten largest hold 8.5% to 10%. This specimen was peripheral blood, taken 28 days after the second AZD1222 dose. All receptors come from an adult who received the AZD1222 COVID-19 vaccine. Each CDR3 is given with its conserved first and last residue. The order of the fields is clone size, D gene, V gene, J gene, CDR3 protein, CDR3 DNA. The D gene is left open where the match is weak. Size is omitted from some rows. Given values are once, few, many or a class for expanded clones.

>NA|NA|TRBV9|TRBJ1-2
CASSGMKYGYTF
TGTGCCAGCAGCGGTATGAAGTATGGCTACACCTTC
>NA|TRBD1|TRBV5-4|TRBJ1-4
CASSPTGGGMTNEKLFF
TGTGCCAGCAGCCCCACAGGGGGGGGCATGACTAATGAAAAACTGTTTTTT
>few|TRBD2|TRBV27|TRBJ2-3
CASSFGTSGGLYTDTQYF
TGTGCCAGCAGTTTCGGGACTAGCGGGGGGCTGTACACAGATACGCAGTATTTT
>NA|NA|TRBV5-4|TRBJ1-3
CASSRNPGNTIYF
TGTGCCAGCAGCCGGAATCCGGGAAACACCATATATTTT
>NA|NA|TRBV5-6|TRBJ1-3
CASSFTPRGTNTIYF
TGTGCCAGCAGCTTCACCCCCAGGGGTACAAACACCATATATTTT
>NA|TRBD2|TRBV18|TRBJ2-1
CASSPLGTIREQFF
TGTGCCAGCTCACCACTCGGGACTATACGGGAGCAGTTCTTC
>NA|NA|TRBV12-1|TRBJ2-3
CASSPHPHPCAGDTQYF
TGTGCCAGCAGCCCACACCCACATCCCTGCGCCGGGGATACGCAGTATTTT
>NA|NA|TRBV3-1/TRBV3-2|TRBJ2-7
CASSQGTSRTDEQYF
TGTGCCAGCAGCCAAGGGACGTCTAGGACGGACGAGCAGTACTTC
>NA|NA|TRBV18|TRBJ2-7
CASSTDRDYEQYF
TGTGCCAGCTCAACGGACCGGGACTACGAGCAGTACTTC
>NA|NA|TRBV5-6|TRBJ1-2
CASSLTDYGYTF
TGTGCCAGCAGCTTGACGGACTATGGCTACACCTTC
>NA|NA|TRBV5-1|TRBJ1-3
CASSLSQGGGNTIYF
TGCGCCAGCAGCTTGTCGCAGGGTGGTGGAAACACCATATATTTT
>NA|NA|TRBV5-4|TRBJ1-6
CASSEWRGLDNSPLHF
TGTGCCAGCAGCGAATGGCGAGGGCTTGATAATTCACCCCTCCACTTT
>NA|TRBD1|TRBV28|TRBJ2-7
CASRGRTGWPQYF
TGTGCCAGCAGAGGCCGGACAGGATGGCCGCAGTACTTC
>once|NA|TRBV5-5|TRBJ1-6
CASSLRQLNNSPLHF
TGTGCCAGCAGCTTGAGACAGCTAAATAATTCACCCCTCCACTTT
>NA|NA|TRBV7-9|TRBJ1-1
CASSLEGGDDGEAFF
TGTGCCAGCAGCTTAGAGGGTGGGGACGACGGCGAAGCTTTCTTT
>NA|NA|TRBV12-3/TRBV12-4|TRBJ1-5
CASTLHKGPQHF
TGTGCCAGCACTCTACACAAGGGGCCCCAGCATTTT
>NA|NA|TRBV5-1|TRBJ2-7
CASSLGPRYEQYF
TGCGCCAGCAGCTTGGGGCCTCGCTACGAGCAGTACTTC
>few|NA|TRBV5-6|TRBJ2-3
CASSLYTRGDTQYF
TGTGCCAGCAGCTTGTACACCCGTGGAGATACGCAGTATTTT
>NA|NA|TRBV7-2|TRBJ1-1
CASSLGYGGSTEAFF
TGTGCCAGCAGCTTAGGATACGGGGGGTCCACTGAAGCTTTCTTT
>NA|TRBD1|TRBV10-3|TRBJ1-1
CAIAGGVQGVGNTEAFF
TGTGCCATCGCCGGAGGGGTACAGGGGGTTGGGAACACTGAAGCTTTCTTT
>NA|NA|TRBV5-5|TRBJ2-7
CASSPIPRTPYEQYF
TGTGCCAGCAGCCCGATTCCCAGGACTCCCTACGAGCAGTACTTC
>once|TRBD2|TRBV19|TRBJ2-5
CASSKSGGEVTQYF
TGTGCCAGTAGTAAGAGCGGGGGGGAGGTGACCCAGTACTTC
>NA|NA|TRBV7-9|TRBJ1-2
CASSLQGLYGYTF
TGTGCCAGCAGCTTACAGGGTCTCTATGGCTACACCTTC
>NA|NA|TRBV28|TRBJ2-1
CASSPIFRDPSYNEQFF
TGTGCCAGCAGTCCTATATTCCGGGACCCCTCCTACAATGAGCAGTTCTTC
>NA|NA|TRBV5-6|TRBJ2-5
CASSYRDQETQYF
TGTGCCAGCAGCTACCGGGACCAAGAGACCCAGTACTTC
>NA|NA|TRBV19|TRBJ2-2
CASSIPPIYTGELFF
TGTGCCAGTAGTATTCCCCCAATCTATACCGGGGAGCTGTTTTTT
>NA|TRBD1|TRBV28|TRBJ2-7
CASRLGQGGTYEQYF
TGTGCCAGCAGACTCGGACAGGGGGGGACCTACGAGCAGTACTTC
>NA|NA|TRBV11-3|TRBJ1-1
CASSSGPGNTEAFF
TGTGCCAGCAGCTCGGGCCCCGGGAACACTGAAGCTTTCTTT
>NA|TRBD2|TRBV4-2|TRBJ2-5
CASSQAAGGGETQYF
TGTGCCAGCAGCCAAGCGGCGGGGGGCGGGGAGACCCAGTACTTC
>NA|TRBD2|TRBV24-1|TRBJ2-2
CATSDLGDRREGTGELFF
TGTGCCACCAGTGATTTGGGAGATCGGCGGGAGGGCACCGGGGAGCTGTTTTTT
>NA|TRBD1|TRBV10-3|TRBJ2-3
CAILRGHTQYF
TGTGCCATCCTTAGGGGGCATACGCAGTATTTT
>NA|NA|TRBV19|TRBJ2-7
CASSTSLNPLYEQYF
TGTGCCAGTAGTACCTCACTAAACCCCCTGTACGAGCAGTACTTC
>NA|TRBD1|TRBV6-5|TRBJ1-3
CASRRDRGPGNTIYF
TGTGCCAGCAGACGCGACAGGGGACCTGGAAACACCATATATTTT
>NA|TRBD1|TRBV27|TRBJ1-6
CASSVTGGYNSPLHF
TGTGCCAGCAGTGTAACAGGGGGCTATAATTCACCCCTCCACTTT
>NA|TRBD1|TRBV6-5|TRBJ1-1
CASSRGQGGTEAFF
TGTGCCAGCAGTCGAGGACAGGGTGGCACTGAAGCTTTCTTT
>NA|TRBD2|TRBV6-2/TRBV6-3|TRBJ2-3
CASSPVTSGGDTDTQYF
TGTGCCAGCAGTCCCGTGACTAGCGGAGGGGACACAGATACGCAGTATTTT
>NA|NA|TRBV6-2/TRBV6-3|TRBJ2-7
CASSRNPGGSVQQYF
TGTGCCAGCAGTCGTAATCCGGGGGGCAGCGTCCAGCAGTACTTC
>NA|TRBD2|TRBV7-2|TRBJ2-7
CASSLGTSGRTYEQYF
TGTGCCAGCAGCTTAGGGACTAGCGGGCGCACCTACGAGCAGTACTTC
>NA|NA|TRBV9|TRBJ2-3
CASSETASGHPTDTQYF
TGTGCCAGCAGCGAGACAGCCTCGGGGCACCCTACAGATACGCAGTATTTT
>NA|NA|TRBV2|TRBJ2-4
CASSEWGRKNIQYF
TGTGCCAGCAGTGAATGGGGCCGCAAAAACATTCAGTACTTC
>NA|NA|TRBV3-1/TRBV3-2|TRBJ1-6
CASSQGLVGPLHF
TGTGCCAGCAGCCAAGGTCTTGTGGGACCCCTCCACTTT
>NA|TRBD2|TRBV19|TRBJ2-7
CASSAPGTSGRHSYEQYF
TGTGCCAGTAGTGCTCCCGGGACTAGCGGGAGGCACTCCTACGAGCAGTACTTC
>once|NA|TRBV19|TRBJ1-2
CASSIEHSGYTF
TGTGCCAGTAGTATAGAGCATTCTGGCTACACCTTC
>NA|NA|TRBV20-1|TRBJ1-2
CSARDFYGYTF
TGCAGTGCTAGGGATTTCTATGGCTACACCTTC
>NA|TRBD1|TRBV28|TRBJ1-3
CASSSGRQGSSTIYF
TGTGCCAGCAGCAGTGGGCGACAGGGTAGTAGCACCATATATTTT
>NA|TRBD2|TRBV4-3|TRBJ2-7
CASSQDSTSGTYEQYF
TGCGCCAGCAGCCAAGATAGTACTAGCGGGACCTACGAGCAGTACTTC
>NA|NA|TRBV27|TRBJ1-1
CASSFWGVQGVVTEAFF
TGTGCCAGCAGTTTTTGGGGGGTCCAGGGAGTTGTTACTGAAGCTTTCTTT
>NA|NA|TRBV11-2|TRBJ2-4
CASSLDPGTRHIQYF
TGTGCCAGCAGCTTAGATCCCGGGACCCGGCACATTCAGTACTTC